This passage covers 20 T cell receptor beta chains from one sample sequenced in a study of T-cell reconstitution after alpha-beta-depleted transplantation in children. Unique molecular identifiers were used to barcode this TCRbeta library. TCRdb reanalysed the PCR reads using MiXCR and keeps one entry per CDR3 protein. The sample has about 980,000 distinct CDR3 sequences; about 29% are singletons. The input for sequencing was PBMCs, mostly from graft donor cells, taken 360 days after TCRalphabeta/CD19-depleted stem cell transplant. The receptors stem from a boy in the first two years of life who had a stem cell transplant for SCID, so the T cells may come from the graft donor.

The chain recombines TRBV12-3 or TRBV12-4 with TRBJ2-2; D not certain. This CDR3 has 16 residues. V lost 5 bases, J lost 1 base, and 14 bases lay in between. For the CDR3, the DNA is TGTGCCAGCAGTCCCATACACGGCTGGAACACCGGGGAGCTGTTTTTT. Encoded protein: CASSPIHGWNTGELFF.

The rearrangement uses TRBV24-1 and TRBJ2-1; no clear D. CDR1 KGHDR and CDR2 SFDVKD come from the germline V gene. Trimming cost V 8 bases and J 9 bases, with 19 bases left between them. This CDR3 spans 14 amino acids. DNA of the CDR3: TGTGCCACCACCCGTTCCGGGCCAGGAGCTGAGCAGTTCTTC. Translation gives CATTRSGPGAEQFF.

The chain couples TRBV5-6 to TRBJ2-2, with 7 bases aligning to TRBD1. Germline lookup yields CDR1 SGHDT and CDR2 YYEEEE. V lost 1 base, J lost 7 bases, and 13 bases stayed unmatched. The CDR3 has 17 residues. This chain's CDR3 is CASSLRYRGRSGGELFF. CDR3 in DNA: TGTGCCAGCAGCTTGCGCTACAGGGGCCGTTCGGGCGGGGAGCTGTTTTTT. The whole variable domain, remainder taken from reference TRBV5-6 and TRBJ2-2, is DAGVTQSPTHLIKTRGQQVTLRCSPKSGHDTVSWYQQALGQGPQFIFQYYEEEERQRGNFPDRFSGHQFPNYSSELNVNALLLGDSALYLCASSLRYRGRSGGELFFGEGSRLTVL.

This clonotype was seen more than once but under ten times. The rearrangement links TRBV7-2 to TRBJ2-5; 7 bases are shared with TRBD2. V trimming: 5 bases; J trimming: 4 bases; junction bases outside the gene matches: 4. CDR3 size: 13 residues. CDR1 is SGHTA, CDR2 FQGNSA, per germline. Here the CDR3 DNA reads TGTGCCAGCAGCCGGGGGGAGGGAGAGACCCAGTACTTC. Translating it yields CASSRGEGETQYF.

The rearrangement links TRBV5-5 to TRBJ2-5; 9 positions match TRBD1. The CDR3 extends over 15 amino acids. V dropped 0 bases and J dropped 4; count of bases not matched to a gene: 4. Per germline, CDR1 SGHKS and CDR2 YYEKEE (reference sequence). In nucleotides, the CDR3 is TGTGCCAGCAGCTTGGCGACAGGGGGGGGAGAGACCCAGTACTTC. Translated, it gives CASSLATGGGETQYF.

V and J are TRBV7-9 and TRBJ2-1; TRBD2 matches at 14 bases. The trim removed 1 base at V and 7 bases at J, leaving 6 bases unmatched. CDR1 is SEHNR, CDR2 FQNEAQ, per germline (reference sequence). The CDR3 sequence is 17 residues long. CDR3: CASSLEWTSGGQNEQFF. CDR3 DNA: TGTGCCAGCAGCTTAGAGTGGACTAGCGGGGGGCAAAATGAGCAGTTCTTC.

The table lists this clonotype with a few counts. The rearrangement joins TRBV12-3 or TRBV12-4 to TRBJ2-7; TRBD1 aligns across 7 bases. V lost 4 bases to trimming and J lost 0 bases; unmatched junction nucleotides: 9. The CDR3 totals 16 residues. CDR3 nucleotides: TGTGCCAGCAGTTCGCGAGGGGGCCAAAGCTCCTACGAGCAGTACTTC. This translates into CASSSRGGQSSYEQYF.

This chain connects TRBV28 to TRBJ2-5; maybe TRBD1 (5 bases). The V gene's germline CDR1 is MDHEN and CDR2 SYDVKM. The CDR3 has 14 amino acids. The germline V and J ends were trimmed by 6 bases and 7 bases, with 18 bases remaining between them. The CDR3 DNA is TGTGCCAGCAGCACCCGACAGCACCTAAGGACCCAGTACTTC. As protein: CASSTRQHLRTQYF.

This clonotype was found a few times. The chain carries TRBV6-1 and TRBJ2-5, with D perhaps TRBD1 (5 bases). Germline-derived CDR1 and CDR2 are MNHNS and SASEGT. V dropped 6 bases and J dropped 0 bases, with 14 bases sitting between them. CDR3 length: 15 amino acids. CDR3 sequence: CASSDYGHHQETQYF. CDR3 sequence (DNA): TGTGCCAGCAGCGATTACGGACACCACCAAGAGACCCAGTACTTC.

The gene calls are TRBV20-1 and TRBJ2-1; no clear D gene. This CDR3 has 14 residues. Trimming took 6 bases from V and 0 from J, leaving 12 bases between them. CDR1 DFQATT and CDR2 SNEGSKA come from the germline V gene (reference sequence). CDR3 nucleotides: TGCAGTGCGAGTGACTGGTCCTCCTACAATGAGCAGTTCTTC. Its protein is CSASDWSSYNEQFF.

V gene TRBV27 combines with J gene TRBJ1-5; D remains unclear. The V end was cut by 6 bases, the J end by 6 bases, with 9 bases between. The CDR3 totals 12 residues. CDR1 is MNHEY, CDR2 SMNVEV, per germline (reference sequence). As DNA, the CDR3 is TGTGCCAGCAGGGAGTACGGTCAGCCCCAGCATTTT. Translated, it gives CASREYGQPQHF.

V and J are TRBV29-1 and TRBJ2-1, with TRBD1 as a possible D gene (5 bases). The CDR3 extends over 12 amino acids. From germline, CDR1 is SQVTM and CDR2 ANQGSEA. Trimming cost V 7 bases and J 12 bases, with 19 bases left between them. The CDR3 sequence: CSAHPTGRGQFF. DNA of the CDR3: TGCAGCGCCCACCCTACAGGAAGGGGGCAGTTCTTC.

J is TRBJ1-4 and V is TRBV12-3 or TRBV12-4, with 7 bases fitting TRBD1. The CDR3 runs 13 residues. V shed 6 bases and J 11 bases; nucleotides not matched to a gene: 9. CDR3 region: CASRRQGAGKLFF. The CDR3 DNA follows: TGTGCCAGCAGGCGACAGGGCGCCGGGAAACTGTTTTTT.

This chain joins TRBV27 and TRBJ2-7; D possibly corresponds to TRBD2 (5 bases). With 4 bases removed from V and 6 bases from J, the gap between germline ends came to 13 bases. The length of the CDR3 is 13 residues. Germline V gene lookup returns CDR1 MNHEY and CDR2 SMNVEV (reference sequence). In nucleotides, the CDR3 is TGTGCCAGCAGTTCCCTCGGACTTTCCGAGCAGTACTTC. Residues: CASSSLGLSEQYF.

This chain links TRBV12-3 or TRBV12-4 with TRBJ1-5; possible D gene TRBD1, 5 bases. The length of the CDR3 is 16 residues. V dropped 7 bases and J dropped 2 bases, with 18 bases sitting between them. CDR3 residues: CASTLGGMAGNQPQHF. The CDR3 DNA sequence: TGTGCCAGCACCCTGGGGGGGATGGCCGGCAATCAGCCCCAGCATTTT.

The chain combines TRBV6-1 with TRBJ2-3; D is uncertain. This CDR3 contains 16 residues. The V gene's germline CDR1 is MNHNS and CDR2 SASEGT. Trimming took 2 bases from V and 3 from J, leaving 15 bases between them. Here the CDR3 DNA reads TGTGCCAGCAGTGAACCTGCTACCCTCGGTACAGATACGCAGTATTTT. This sequence encodes CASSEPATLGTDTQYF.

The chain has TRBV6-5 and TRBJ2-3, with 8 bases matching TRBD1. Germline-derived CDR1 and CDR2 are MNHEY and SVGAGI. Unmatched junction bases numbered 4, after V lost 2 bases and J lost 0 bases. This CDR3 is built from 16 residues. The CDR3 here is CASSYPDRGSTDTQYF. Written as DNA, the CDR3 is TGTGCCAGCAGTTACCCCGACAGGGGAAGCACAGATACGCAGTATTTT.

CDR3 in DNA: TGCGCCAGCAGTGAACGCGTGTCCGGGGAGCTGTTTTTT. Translating it yields CASSERVSGELFF. The V gene is TRBV10-1, the J gene TRBJ2-2; no reliable D call. The ends were cut back, 3 bases at V and 6 bases at J, with 8 bases in the middle. This CDR3 has 13 amino acids. The germline CDR1 and CDR2 sequences are WNHNN and SYGVQD (reference sequence).

J is TRBJ2-3 and V is TRBV20-1; TRBD2 agrees at 10 bases. Germline CDR1 and CDR2: DFQATT and SNEGSKA (reference sequence). This CDR3 comprises 16 residues. The V and J ends lost 3 bases and 0 bases, in that order; junction bases with no gene match: 6. In nucleotides, the CDR3 is TGCAGTGCTAGGAAAAAGCGGGGGGGTAGCACAGATACGCAGTATTTT. This translates into CSARKKRGGSTDTQYF.

This clonotype was found a few times. J is TRBJ2-7 and V is TRBV29-1; D may be TRBD1 (6 bases). Germline-derived CDR1 and CDR2 are SQVTM and ANQGSEA. The V end lost 7 bases, the J end lost 6 bases, and 13 bases lay between the germline ends. The CDR3 contains 11 residues. CDR3 in amino acids: CSGAWGREQYF. In nucleotides, the CDR3 is TGCAGCGGCGCATGGGGGCGCGAGCAGTACTTC.